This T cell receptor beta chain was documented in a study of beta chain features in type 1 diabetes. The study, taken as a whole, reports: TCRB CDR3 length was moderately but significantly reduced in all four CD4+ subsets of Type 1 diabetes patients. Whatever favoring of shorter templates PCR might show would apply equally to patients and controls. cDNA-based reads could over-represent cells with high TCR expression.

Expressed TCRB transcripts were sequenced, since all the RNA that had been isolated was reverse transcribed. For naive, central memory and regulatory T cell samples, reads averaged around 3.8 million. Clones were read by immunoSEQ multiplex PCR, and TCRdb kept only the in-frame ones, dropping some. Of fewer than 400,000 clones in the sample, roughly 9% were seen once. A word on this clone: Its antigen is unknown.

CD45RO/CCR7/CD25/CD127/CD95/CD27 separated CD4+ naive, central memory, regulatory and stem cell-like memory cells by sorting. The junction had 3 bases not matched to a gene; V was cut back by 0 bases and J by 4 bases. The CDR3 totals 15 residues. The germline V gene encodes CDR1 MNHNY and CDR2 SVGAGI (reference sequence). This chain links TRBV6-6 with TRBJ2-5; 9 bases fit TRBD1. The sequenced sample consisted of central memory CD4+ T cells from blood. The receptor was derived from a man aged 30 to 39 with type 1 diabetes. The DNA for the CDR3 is TGTGCCAGCAGTTACTCCCCGGACAGGGGAGAGACCCAGTACTTC. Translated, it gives CASSYSPDRGETQYF.